What follows is one T cell receptor beta chain and its context. Its target is not known. Amplification of TCR beta used genomic DNA extracted from peripheral blood. This sample stems from a study of T cell repertoires in aging, cancer and after chemotherapy. In the study overall: Six age groups, ranging from 30 or younger to 70 or older, included the donors. Study-wide points: Compared with age-matched healthy donors, untreated hematological or solid cancer patients showed higher blood TCR clonality. Rebound thymic output was suggested by rising median generation probability during chemotherapy in each cancer cohort.

A mixed TRB-A/B primer pool amplified rearranged TRB by multiplex touch-down PCR. TCRdb redid the calling of the multiplex PCR reads with MiXCR, one entry per CDR3 protein. The sample has approximately 13,000 distinct CDR3 sequences; approximately 24% are singletons. This CDR3 has 17 amino acids. Trimming removed 3 bases from V and 6 bases from J, with 21 bases in between. Germline V gives CDR1 KGHSH, CDR2 LQKENI. The chain employs TRBV18 and TRBJ2-1; no definite D call. Material: blood. This TCR was recovered from a human donor in good health. CDR3 amino acids: CASSPIGRVVVGNEQFF. The CDR3, as DNA: TGTGCCAGCTCACCGATCGGACGGGTGGTAGTAGGCAATGAGCAGTTCTTC.